These 17 T cell receptor beta chains share one sample of origin, sequenced in a study of blood T cell repertoires in COVID-19. TCRdb's copy holds only in-frame clones and misses some; the assay was immunoSEQ multiplex PCR. Of 80,000 to 95,000 clones listed, 75% to 90% were seen once; the top ten hold about 25%. The sample comprised peripheral blood. The source of these receptors is a man aged 50-59 years with active or convalescent COVID-19.

This clone was observed once. The J gene is TRBJ1-2, the V gene TRBV4-1; a possible D gene is TRBD1 (5 bases). CDR1 and CDR2 (germline): MGHRA, YSYEKL. Trimming took off 1 base at V and 0 bases at J, with 9 bases between the two ends. The CDR3 runs 15 residues. The CDR3 DNA sequence: TGCGCCAGCAGCCAAGGCTGGGGGGCTAACTATGGCTACACCTTC. It specifies CASSQGWGANYGYTF.

The V call is TRBV5-4, the J call TRBJ1-2, with D maybe TRBD1 (5 bases). The germline V gene encodes CDR1 SGHNT and CDR2 YYREEE (reference sequence). Trimming cost V 0 bases and J 4 bases, with 16 bases left between them. The CDR3 spans 16 residues. CDR3 region: CASSLVGASDVYGYTF. The CDR3 DNA is TGTGCCAGCAGCTTGGTAGGGGCCAGCGACGTCTATGGCTACACCTTC.

This clone was found a few times. This sequence joins TRBV19 and TRBJ1-1; TRBD1 matches at 7 bases. V lost 3 bases and J lost 2; bases outside the gene matches: 9. CDR1 LNHDA and CDR2 SQIVND come from the germline V gene (reference sequence). The CDR3 is 16 amino acids. CDR3: CASSIPLTGRNTEAFF. The CDR3 nucleotides are TGTGCCAGTAGTATCCCCCTGACAGGGAGAAACACTGAAGCTTTCTTT.

This clone was counted a few times. The chain couples TRBV5-6 to TRBJ1-6; the D is unclear. CDR1 is SGHDT and CDR2 is YYEEEE in the germline V gene. CDR3 length equals 15 residues. The V and J ends lost 0 bases and 8 bases respectively, with 12 bases between them. The CDR3 DNA sequence: TGTGCCAGCAGCTTGGGGTCAGACATGGATTCACCCCTCCACTTT. Its translation: CASSLGSDMDSPLHF.

This clone was seen only a few times. V is TRBV11-2 and J is TRBJ2-3; 9 bases fit TRBD1. Trimming removed 5 bases from V and 6 bases from J; junction bases left unmatched: 12. The CDR3 runs to 16 residues. Germline V lookup: CDR1 SGHAT, CDR2 FQNNGV. CDR3 in DNA: TGTGCCAGCAGCCCCAAACAGGGGGCATTTCTGGATACGCAGTATTTT. Translating gives CASSPKQGAFLDTQYF.

This chain links TRBV30 with TRBJ1-6; maybe TRBD1 (6 bases). The CDR3 loop spans 16 amino acids. Germline lookup yields CDR1 GTSNPN and CDR2 SVGIG (reference sequence). Trimming stripped 0 bases from V and 9 bases from J, with 18 bases between. The CDR3 region is CAWSVISGTKGSPLHF. The CDR3 nucleotides read TGTGCCTGGAGTGTAATCTCTGGGACAAAAGGTTCACCCCTCCACTTT.

Notes on this clone: The identical CDR3 is also encoded by other nucleotide sequences in the sample. V usage is TRBV6-5 and J usage is TRBJ2-7; D gene unclear. The CDR3 sequence is 11 residues long. Trimming shortened V by 6 bases and J by 2 bases, and 5 bases separated the two germline ends. Germline lookup yields CDR1 MNHEY and CDR2 SVGAGI. In DNA, the CDR3 is TGTGCCAGCAGAGCGACCTACGAGCAGTACTTC. Protein: CASRATYEQYF.

J is TRBJ2-5 and V is TRBV19; TRBD2 matches at 10 bases. V was clipped by 4 bases and J by 7 bases; unmatched bases: 6. CDR1 is LNHDA, CDR2 SQIVND, per germline (reference sequence). This CDR3 has 14 residues. The CDR3 here is CASSTSGGTGTQYF. The CDR3 DNA sequence: TGTGCCAGTAGTACTAGCGGGGGTACGGGGACCCAGTACTTC.

The chain links TRBV2 to TRBJ1-1; 9 nucleotides match TRBD1. V shed 3 bases and J 2 bases; nucleotides not matched to a gene: 1. The CDR3 is 14 residues long. Germline V CDR1 and CDR2: SNHLY, FYNNEI. The CDR3 spells CASSEGQGNTEAFF. In nucleotides, the CDR3 is TGTGCCAGCAGTGAGGGACAGGGCAACACTGAAGCTTTCTTT.

The chain uses TRBV5-1 and TRBJ2-7, with D perhaps TRBD1 (5 bases). There are 14 residues in the CDR3. V lost 1 base to trimming and J lost 0 bases, with 8 bases between them. CDR1 SGHRS and CDR2 YFSETQ come from the germline V gene. CDR3 sequence: CASSLLDSSYEQYF. CDR3 coding DNA: TGCGCCAGCAGCTTGCTAGACAGCTCCTACGAGCAGTACTTC.

This clone was recorded once. V and J are TRBV7-4 and TRBJ2-2; 11 nucleotides line up with TRBD2. CDR1 SGHVT and CDR2 SQSDAQ come from the germline V gene. V trimming: 7 bases; J trimming: 5 bases; junction bases outside the gene matches: 15. This CDR3 comprises 18 residues. The CDR3, as DNA: TGTGCCAGCAACAGTGATATAGCGGGAGGGCCGAGGACCGGGGAGCTGTTTTTT. Translating it yields CASNSDIAGGPRTGELFF.

The rearrangement joins TRBV7-8 to TRBJ2-1, with D possibly being TRBD1 (6 bases). CDR3 length: 14 amino acids. Trimming took 1 base from V and 6 from J, leaving 10 bases between them. CDR1 is SGHVS and CDR2 is FQNEAQ in the germline V gene. CDR3 protein: CASSLGQDSNEQFF. For the CDR3, the DNA is TGTGCCAGCAGCTTAGGACAGGATAGCAATGAGCAGTTCTTC. Using reference TRBV7-8 and TRBJ2-1 for the parts outside the CDR3, the full variable domain is GAGVSQSPRYKVAKRGQDVALRCDPISGHVSLFWYQQALGQGPEFLTYFQNEAQLDKSGLPSDRFFAERPEGSVSTLKIQRTQQEDSAVYLCASSLGQDSNEQFFGPGTRLTVL.

V usage is TRBV11-2 and J usage is TRBJ2-1; tentatively, D is TRBD2 (5 bases). Germline V gene lookup returns CDR1 SGHAT and CDR2 FQNNGV. The V and J ends lost 5 bases and 8 bases respectively, with 16 bases between them. This CDR3 region has 14 residues. CDR3 nucleotide sequence: TGTGCCAGCAGCCCGGGGATGGGGTCTTATGAGCAGTTCTTC. Protein: CASSPGMGSYEQFF. The whole variable domain, filled in from reference TRBV11-2 and TRBJ2-1, reads EAGVAQSPRYKIIEKRQSVAFWCNPISGHATLYWYQQILGQGPKLLIQFQNNGVVDDSQLPKDRFSAERLKGVDSTLKIQPAKLEDSAVYLCASSPGMGSYEQFFGPGTRLTVL.

In this sample, this clone turned up once. This chain joins TRBV29-1 and TRBJ2-7; TRBD2 is a possible D gene (6 bases). Trimming stripped 4 bases from V and 0 bases from J, with 10 bases between. The germline gives CDR1 SQVTM, CDR2 ANQGSEA. The CDR3 is made up of 13 amino acids. The CDR3 here is CSVAGESSYEQYF. The CDR3 nucleotides read TGCAGCGTTGCGGGGGAAAGCTCCTACGAGCAGTACTTC.

V usage is TRBV7-2 and J usage is TRBJ2-1, with D possibly TRBD1 on 6 matching bases. Trimming removed 5 bases from V and 3 bases from J, with 14 bases in between. Germline V lookup: CDR1 SGHTA, CDR2 FQGNSA. This CDR3 spans 15 amino acids. In DNA, the CDR3 is TGTGCCAGCAGCCAAGCGGACAGCCTCTACAATGAGCAGTTCTTC. It codes for CASSQADSLYNEQFF.

V usage is TRBV4-1 and J usage is TRBJ2-5; TRBD2 might be the D (6 bases). Germline V CDR1 and CDR2: MGHRA, YSYEKL. V was cut by 4 bases and J by 4 bases, with 10 bases left in between. CDR3 length: 13 amino acids. CDR3 amino acids: CASSRGTVETQYF. The CDR3 DNA reads TGCGCCAGCAGCCGCGGGACGGTAGAGACCCAGTACTTC.

With regard to this clone: Its ends do not fully match the called genes, so a read error is possible. The CDR3 reads CTSSSGQGWTGELFF. CDR3 sequence (DNA): TGTACCAGTAGTTCCGGACAGGGGTGGACCGGGGAGCTGTTTTTT. The chain joins TRBV19 to TRBJ2-2, with TRBD1 matching 9 bases. Germline assignment: CDR1 LNHDA and CDR2 SQIVND (reference sequence). This CDR3 has 15 amino acids.